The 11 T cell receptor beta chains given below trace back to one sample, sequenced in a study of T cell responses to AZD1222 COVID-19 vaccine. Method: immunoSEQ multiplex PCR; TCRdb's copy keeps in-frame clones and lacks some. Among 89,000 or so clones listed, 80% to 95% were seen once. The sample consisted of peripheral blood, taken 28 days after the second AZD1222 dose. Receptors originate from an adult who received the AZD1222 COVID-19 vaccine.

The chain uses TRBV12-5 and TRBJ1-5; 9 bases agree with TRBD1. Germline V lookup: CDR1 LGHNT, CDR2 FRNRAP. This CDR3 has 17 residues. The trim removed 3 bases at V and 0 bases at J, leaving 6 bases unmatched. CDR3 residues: CASGFSTGGYSNQPQHF. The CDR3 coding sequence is TGTGCTAGTGGTTTCTCAACAGGGGGCTATAGCAATCAGCCCCAGCATTTT.

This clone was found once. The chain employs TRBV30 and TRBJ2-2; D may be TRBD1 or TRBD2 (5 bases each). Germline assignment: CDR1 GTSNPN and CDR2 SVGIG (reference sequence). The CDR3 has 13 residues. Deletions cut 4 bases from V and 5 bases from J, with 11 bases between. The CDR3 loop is CAWIPGRTGELFF. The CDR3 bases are TGTGCCTGGATCCCGGGACGAACCGGGGAGCTGTTTTTT.

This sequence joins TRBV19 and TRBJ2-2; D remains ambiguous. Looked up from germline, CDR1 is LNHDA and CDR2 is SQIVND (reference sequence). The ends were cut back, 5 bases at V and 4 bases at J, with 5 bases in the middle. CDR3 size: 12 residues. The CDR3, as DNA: TGTGCCAGTAGTTACGGCACCGGGGAGCTGTTTTTT. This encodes CASSYGTGELFF.

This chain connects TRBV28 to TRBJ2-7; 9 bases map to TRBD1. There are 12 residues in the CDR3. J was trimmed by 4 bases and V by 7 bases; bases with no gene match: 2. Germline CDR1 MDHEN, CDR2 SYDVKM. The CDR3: CASMGQGYEQYF. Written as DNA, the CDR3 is TGTGCCAGCATGGGACAGGGATACGAGCAGTACTTC. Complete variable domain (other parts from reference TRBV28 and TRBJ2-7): DVKVTQSSRYLVKRTGEKVFLECVQDMDHENMFWYRQDPGLGLRLIYFSYDVKMKEKGDIPEGYSVSREKKERFSLILESASTNQTSMYLCASMGQGYEQYFGPGTRLTVT.

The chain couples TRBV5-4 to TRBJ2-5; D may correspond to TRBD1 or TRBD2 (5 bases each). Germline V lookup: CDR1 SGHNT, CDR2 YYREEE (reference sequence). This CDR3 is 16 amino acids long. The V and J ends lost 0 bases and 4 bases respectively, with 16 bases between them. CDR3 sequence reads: CASSLVGEGLRETQYF. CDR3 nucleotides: TGTGCCAGCAGCTTGGTGGGGGAAGGGTTACGAGAGACCCAGTACTTC.

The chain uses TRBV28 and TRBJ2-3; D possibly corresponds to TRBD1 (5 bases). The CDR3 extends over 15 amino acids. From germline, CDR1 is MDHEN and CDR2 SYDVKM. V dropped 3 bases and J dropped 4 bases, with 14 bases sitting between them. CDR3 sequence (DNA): TGTGCCAGCAGTTTTCGGCAGGGTCTCTCAGATACGCAGTATTTT. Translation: CASSFRQGLSDTQYF.

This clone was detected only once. As DNA, the CDR3 is TGTGCCATCAGGCCGGGACTAGCGGACTTGAATGAGCAGTTCTTC. Its translation: CAIRPGLADLNEQFF. The V and J genes are TRBV10-3 and TRBJ2-1; 11 nucleotides align to TRBD2. The CDR3 length is 15 residues. Germline CDR1 ENHRY, CDR2 SYGVKD. V trimming: 6 bases; J trimming: 7 bases; junction bases outside the gene matches: 8.

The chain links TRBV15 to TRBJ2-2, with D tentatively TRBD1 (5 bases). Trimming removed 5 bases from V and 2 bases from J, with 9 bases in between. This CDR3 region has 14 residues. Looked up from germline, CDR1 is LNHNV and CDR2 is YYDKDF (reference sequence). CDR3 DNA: TGTGCCACCAGCGGGGCAGTTAACACCGGGGAGCTGTTTTTT. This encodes CATSGAVNTGELFF.

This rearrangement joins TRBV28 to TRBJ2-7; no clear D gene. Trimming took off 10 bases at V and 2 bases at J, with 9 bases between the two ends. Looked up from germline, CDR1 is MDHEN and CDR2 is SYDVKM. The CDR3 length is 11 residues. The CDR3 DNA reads TGTGCCACCCTTCGAGCCTACGAGCAGTACTTC. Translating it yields CATLRAYEQYF.

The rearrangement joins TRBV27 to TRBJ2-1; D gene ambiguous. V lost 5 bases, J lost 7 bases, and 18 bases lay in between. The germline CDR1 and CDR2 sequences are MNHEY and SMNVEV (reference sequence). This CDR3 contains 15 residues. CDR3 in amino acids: CASSPSPGSLNEQFF. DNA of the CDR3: TGTGCCAGCAGTCCCAGCCCGGGTAGTCTAAATGAGCAGTTCTTC.

The CDR3 DNA reads TGTGCCAGCAGTTTGATAGGGGGGACCTATGGCTACACCTTC. This codes for CASSLIGGTYGYTF. The chain links TRBV28 to TRBJ1-2; the D gene is possibly TRBD1 (6 bases). The CDR3 sequence is 14 residues long. Germline V gene sequence: CDR1 MDHEN, CDR2 SYDVKM. V dropped 3 bases and J dropped 4 bases, with 12 bases sitting between them.